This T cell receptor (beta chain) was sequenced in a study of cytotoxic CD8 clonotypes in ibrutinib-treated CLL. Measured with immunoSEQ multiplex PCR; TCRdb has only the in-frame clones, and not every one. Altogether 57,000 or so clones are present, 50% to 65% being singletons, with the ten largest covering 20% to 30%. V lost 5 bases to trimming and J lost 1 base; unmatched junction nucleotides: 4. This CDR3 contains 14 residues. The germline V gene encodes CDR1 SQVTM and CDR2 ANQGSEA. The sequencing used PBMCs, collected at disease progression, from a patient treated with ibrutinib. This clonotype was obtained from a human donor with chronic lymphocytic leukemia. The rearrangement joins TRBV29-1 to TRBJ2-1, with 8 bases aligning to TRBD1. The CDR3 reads CSVLTGGSYNEQFF. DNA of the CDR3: TGCAGCGTTCTAACAGGGGGATCCTACAATGAGCAGTTCTTC.